This section outlines one TCR beta chain sequence together with its context. Amplified TCR beta CDR3 regions derived from RNA transcripts. The study used the HTBI primer set for a first-round RT-PCR of the TCR CDR3. In TCRdb, the multiplex PCR reads were re-called with MiXCR into one record per CDR3 protein. The table lists roughly 740,000 distinct CDR3 sequences, 16% of them singletons. The CDR3 length is 16 residues. Germline V gene lookup returns CDR1 SGHTA and CDR2 FQGNSA. J was trimmed by 5 bases and V by 5 bases; bases with no gene match: 8. The sample is drawn from a study of T cells in Graves' hyperthyroidism and ophthalmopathy.

The chain is built from TRBV7-2 and TRBJ2-5; 13 nucleotides agree with TRBD2. Material: blood. The origin of this receptor is a man aged 18-30 years with Graves' hyperthyroidism. The CDR3 region has the DNA TGTGCCAGCAGCACACTCGGACTAGCGGGAGTTGAGACCCAGTACTTC. Translation: CASSTLGLAGVETQYF.